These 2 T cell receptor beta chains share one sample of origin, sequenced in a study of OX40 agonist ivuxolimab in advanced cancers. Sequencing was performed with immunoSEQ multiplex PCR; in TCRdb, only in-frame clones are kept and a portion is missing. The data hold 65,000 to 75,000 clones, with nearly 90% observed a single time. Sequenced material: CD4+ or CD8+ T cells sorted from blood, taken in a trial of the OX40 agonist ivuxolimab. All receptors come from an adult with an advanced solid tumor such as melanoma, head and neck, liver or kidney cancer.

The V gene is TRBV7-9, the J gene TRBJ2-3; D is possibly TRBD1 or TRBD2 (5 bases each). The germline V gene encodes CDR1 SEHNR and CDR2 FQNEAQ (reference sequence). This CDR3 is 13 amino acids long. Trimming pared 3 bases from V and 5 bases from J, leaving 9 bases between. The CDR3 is CASSFPGGDTQYF. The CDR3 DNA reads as TGTGCCAGCAGCTTTCCTGGGGGAGATACGCAGTATTTT.

This CDR3 reads CASSESDTEAFF. CDR3 bases: TGTGCCAGCAGTGAATCGGACACTGAAGCTTTCTTT. The V gene is TRBV2, the J gene TRBJ1-1, with D unclear. Germline loops: CDR1 SNHLY, CDR2 FYNNEI. This CDR3 is 12 amino acids long. V lost 2 bases to trimming and J lost 3 bases, with 4 bases between them.